Detailed here is one TCR beta chain. What it recognizes is unknown. The source of the sample is a study of human CD4 T cells and Enterobacteriaceae. Study-wide points: Specific clonotypes appeared less expanded ex vivo than cross-reactive ones.

Memory CD4+ T cells were sorted as all CD4+ cells except CD45RA+CCR7+CD95- naive cells, over 98% pure. Sorted cells lacked CD8+, CD14+, CD16+, CD56+, CD19+ and CD25-bright cells. Deep-level sequencing, detecting one cell in 200,000, covered ex vivo memory CD4+. Sequencing was performed with immunoSEQ multiplex PCR; in TCRdb, only in-frame clones are kept and a portion is missing. Of some 30,000 clones detected, roughly 79% appear once; the ten largest clones hold roughly 1.8%. The CDR3 runs 15 residues. CDR1 and CDR2 from the germline V gene are SGHDN and FVKESK. Between the trimmed V and J ends, which lost 4 bases and 3 bases, there was a span of 14 bases.

The chain employs TRBV14 and TRBJ2-3; D gene unclear. The sample comprised memory CD4+ T cells from blood. The clonotype was recovered from a human donor in good health. CDR3 loop: CASSREVGRTDTQYF. CDR3 nucleotides: TGTGCCAGCAGCCGGGAAGTGGGCCGTACAGATACGCAGTATTTT. Variable domain in full (rest from reference TRBV14 and TRBJ2-3): EAGVTQFPSHSVIEKGQTVTLRCDPISGHDNLYWYRRVMGKEIKFLLHFVKESKQDESGMPNNRFLAERTGGTYSTLKVQPAELEDSGVYFCASSREVGRTDTQYFGPGTRLTVL.